This entry lists 10 T cell receptor beta chains sequenced from one sample in a study of blood T cell repertoires in COVID-19. Data came from immunoSEQ multiplex PCR; TCRdb stores just in-frame clones and leaves some out. The sample has some 380,000 clones, 88% seen once. The sequencing input was PBMCs or T cells enriched from blood (not recorded which). All receptors derive from a woman aged 40 to 50 with acute COVID-19.

V usage is TRBV5-1 and J usage is TRBJ2-2; possible D gene TRBD2, 6 bases. The V gene's germline CDR1 is SGHRS and CDR2 YFSETQ. Trimming left V 2 bases short and J 7 bases short, with 12 bases between. This CDR3 comprises 14 residues. As DNA, the CDR3 is TGCGCCAGCAGCTTCGGGGCGCGGGGCGGGGAGCTGTTTTTT. As protein: CASSFGARGGELFF.

The V call is TRBV21-1, the J call TRBJ1-4. TRBV21-1 is tagged as a pseudogene. The CDR3 extends over 16 amino acids. The CDR3 here is CASSKGSGKPPEKLFF. CDR3 in DNA: TGTGCCAGCAGCAAAGGGTCGGGGAAACCTCCTGAAAAACTGTTTTTT.

The V gene is TRBV2, the J gene TRBJ2-1; D unclear. The germline gives CDR1 SNHLY, CDR2 FYNNEI. The CDR3 is 13 amino acids. V was shortened by 7 bases and J by 4 bases, with 11 bases between the two germline ends. CDR3 sequence reads: CASNLVSYNEQFF. CDR3 DNA sequence: TGTGCCAGCAACCTTGTGAGTTACAATGAGCAGTTCTTC.

J is TRBJ2-7 and V is TRBV4-2; 10 bases match TRBD1. Germline-derived CDR1 and CDR2 are LGHNA and YNFKEQ. This CDR3 is built from 15 residues. Trimming took 0 bases from V and 2 from J; bases not matched to a gene: 1. DNA for the CDR3: TGTGCCAGCAGCCAAGAAGACAGGGGGCCCTACGAGCAGTACTTC. This sequence encodes CASSQEDRGPYEQYF.

The rearrangement uses TRBV10-3 and TRBJ1-2; 7 nucleotides agree with TRBD1. The CDR3 extends over 13 amino acids. Germline V CDR1 and CDR2: ENHRY, SYGVKD. The trim removed 3 bases at V and 6 bases at J, leaving 4 bases unmatched. The CDR3 region has the DNA TGTGCCATCAGTGATCGGGACAGACATGGCTACACCTTC. Encoded protein: CAISDRDRHGYTF.

This chain joins TRBV19 and TRBJ1-2; D gene uncertain. CDR1 LNHDA and CDR2 SQIVND come from the germline V gene (reference sequence). CDR3 length equals 12 residues. V lost 5 bases to trimming and J lost 8 bases, with 12 bases between them. In nucleotides, the CDR3 is TGTGCCAGTAGTCTCCGAGCCGAGGGCTACACCTTC. This encodes CASSLRAEGYTF.

This chain connects TRBV14 to TRBJ2-2; 8 nucleotides match TRBD2. The CDR3 runs to 15 residues. J was trimmed by 5 bases and V by 5 bases; bases with no gene match: 7. The germline V gene has CDR1 SGHDN and CDR2 FVKESK. CDR3 sequence: CASSSSGGGTGELFF. The CDR3 DNA reads TGTGCCAGCAGCTCGAGCGGGGGAGGTACCGGGGAGCTGTTTTTT.

This clone was seen once. The gene calls are TRBV30 and TRBJ1-2, with 8 bases aligning to TRBD1. V shed 5 bases, J shed 1 base, and the junction held 0 bases outside the gene matches. Germline lookup yields CDR1 GTSNPN and CDR2 SVGIG (reference sequence). The CDR3 loop spans 12 amino acids. DNA for the CDR3: TGTGCCTGGGGACAGGGTAACTATGGCTACACCTTC. Amino acids: CAWGQGNYGYTF.

The V and J genes are TRBV6-5 and TRBJ1-2; 8 positions agree with TRBD1. This CDR3 has 13 residues. Germline CDR1 MNHEY, CDR2 SVGAGI. Trimming at V came to 6 bases and at J to 5 bases, leaving 5 bases not matched to a gene. CDR3: CASSPRTGYGYTF. DNA of the CDR3: TGTGCCAGCAGCCCCCGGACAGGGTATGGCTACACCTTC.

In the case of this clone: Other DNA sequences in this specimen translate into the identical CDR3. This sequence joins TRBV12-3 or TRBV12-4 and TRBJ2-7; the D gene is possibly TRBD2 (5 bases). This CDR3 has 12 residues. The ends were cut back, 2 bases at V and 3 bases at J, with 5 bases in the middle. The CDR3 is CASSLSGYEQYF. Written as DNA, the CDR3 is TGTGCCAGCAGTTTAAGCGGCTACGAGCAGTACTTC.